These 10 T cell receptor beta chains came from one sample sequenced in a study of shared clonotypes between healthy human individuals. The method was immunoSEQ multiplex PCR; TCRdb's version includes in-frame clones alone and lacks a portion of them. The table shows 2 million to 2.5 million clones, with approximately 93% occurring only once. Sequences were obtained from naive CD4+ T cells from PBMCs. Subset in this sample: CD45RA+ positively selected. These receptors were taken from a man aged 18 to 29 in good health. Some clones in this sample may be carry-over from other donors' samples.

The rearrangement uses TRBV18 and TRBJ1-3; D unresolved. Germline V gene data show CDR1 as KGHSH and CDR2 as LQKENI. Trimming shortened V by 0 bases and J by 3 bases, and 12 bases separated the two germline ends. CDR3 length equals 16 residues. CDR3 residues: CASSPPAGIFGNTIYF. The CDR3 region has the DNA TGTGCCAGCTCACCACCCGCAGGAATCTTTGGAAACACCATATATTTT.

The V and J genes are TRBV30 and TRBJ2-2; D is undetermined. The CDR3 covers 12 residues. V gave up 2 bases and J gave up 7 bases, with 8 bases separating them. Per the germline V gene, CDR1 is GTSNPN and CDR2 is SVGIG (reference sequence). Written as DNA, the CDR3 is TGTGCCTGGAGTTATCTCTACGGGGAGCTGTTTTTT. Its translation is CAWSYLYGELFF.

The V call is TRBV5-1, the J call TRBJ2-3, with D uncertain. Per the germline V gene, CDR1 is SGHRS and CDR2 is YFSETQ. V was cut by 0 bases and J by 0 bases, with 14 bases left in between. This CDR3 region has 17 residues. The CDR3 region is CASSLGALSDSTDTQYF. The CDR3 DNA follows: TGCGCCAGCAGCTTGGGGGCCCTGAGCGATAGCACAGATACGCAGTATTTT.

The gene calls are TRBV5-4 and TRBJ1-2; TRBD1 matches at 7 bases. This CDR3 is 14 amino acids long. V lost 4 bases, J lost 1 base, and 4 bases stayed unmatched. Germline CDR1 reads SGHNT; CDR2 reads YYREEE (reference sequence). The CDR3 coding sequence is TGTGCCAGCAGCACGGGACAGTTTAACTATGGCTACACCTTC. It yields the protein CASSTGQFNYGYTF.

The V call is TRBV4-2, the J call TRBJ2-6; 8 positions agree with TRBD1. In germline, CDR1 is LGHNA, CDR2 YNFKEQ. Trimming removed 4 bases from V and 1 base from J; junction bases left unmatched: 12. The CDR3 has 19 amino acids. In nucleotides, the CDR3 is TGTGCCAGCAGCCCAGCGGACAGGGAGTCTTCATCTGGGGCCAACGTCCTGACTTTC. Translation: CASSPADRESSSGANVLTF.

The chain couples TRBV9 to TRBJ2-3; maybe TRBD1 (5 bases). With 1 base removed from V and 1 base from J, the gap between germline ends came to 7 bases. The germline V gene encodes CDR1 SGDLS and CDR2 YYNGEE. The CDR3 spans 14 residues. The CDR3 region has the DNA TGTGCCAGCAGCGTAATACAGGGCACAGATACGCAGTATTTT. It yields the protein CASSVIQGTDTQYF.

This clone appeared once. V usage is TRBV5-1 and J usage is TRBJ2-7; 7 bases agree with TRBD1. V shed 5 bases and J 3 bases; nucleotides not matched to a gene: 5. Germline CDR1 and CDR2: SGHRS and YFSETQ. This CDR3 is built from 13 residues. Here the CDR3 DNA reads TGCGCCAGCAGGACCGGACAGGACTACGAGCAGTACTTC. Encoded protein: CASRTGQDYEQYF.

The rearrangement uses TRBV28 and TRBJ1-4, with no clear D. Germline values: CDR1 MDHEN, CDR2 SYDVKM. The CDR3 consists of 12 residues. With 4 bases removed from V and 13 bases from J, the gap between germline ends came to 13 bases. The CDR3 region has the DNA TGTGCCAGCAGTTCCAAGTACTGGGTACTGTTTTTT. Translation gives CASSSKYWVLFF.

The chain is built from TRBV7-9 and TRBJ2-2, with 7 bases identical to TRBD1. The V gene end was trimmed by 6 bases and the J gene end by 4 bases; junction bases not matched to a gene: 17. The CDR3 consists of 18 residues. Per germline, CDR1 SEHNR and CDR2 FQNEAQ (reference sequence). Here the CDR3 reads CASSPRRWTGPTTGELFF. The CDR3 DNA reads as TGTGCCAGCAGTCCTCGGCGGTGGACAGGACCCACCACCGGGGAGCTGTTTTTT.

This chain joins TRBV4-3 and TRBJ2-2; 10 bases line up with TRBD2. V was pared by 4 bases and J by 6 bases, with 8 bases of the junction left unmatched. There are 16 residues in the CDR3. CDR1 is LGHNA and CDR2 is YSLEER in the germline V gene. CDR3 region: CASSPRLAGKAGELFF. CDR3 coding DNA: TGCGCCAGCAGCCCCAGACTAGCGGGCAAGGCCGGGGAGCTGTTTTTT.